This T cell receptor (beta chain) was recorded in a study of CD8+ T cells in alopecia areata (dated by TCRdb to 2016 to 2019). General notes on the study: The treated patients, all with moderate-to-severe alopecia areata, were enrolled in an open-label pilot trial of oral tofacitinib given at 5 to 10 mg twice daily. Scalp tissue and sorted CD4+ and CD8+ peripheral blood T cells from patchy and totalis/universalis alopecia areata patients and from healthy controls were covered by human TCRbeta sequencing. Patients on tofacitinib were biopsied at baseline and after 4 and 24 weeks of treatment, and several of the patients also had a later scalp biopsy. RNA was obtained with the PAXgene miRNA kit for fixed scalp, the miRNeasy kit for PBMCs, and the RNeasy kit for mouse skin. Tofacitinib was administered for 6 to 18 months, and 6 months of follow-up off drug were then conducted to assess delayed response and recurrence. The study used high-throughput TCRbeta sequencing to examine T cell clonal expansion in alopecia areata, in both the C3H/HeJ mouse model and human patients. immunoSEQ multiplex PCR using 35 Vbeta forward primers and 13 Jbeta reverse primers was used to amplify TCRbeta CDR3 regions. Clonality in the scalp was compared among normal scalp (n=4), patchy alopecia areata scalp (n=8), and alopecia totalis/universalis scalp (n=8). The study at large found these results: Unlike mouse skin, where gammadelta T cells dominate, normal human skin contains resident alphabeta T cells that get sequenced too, which complicates analysis of the scalp TCR repertoire. Compared with normal scalp, lesional scalp, particularly in alopecia totalis/universalis, had higher clonality and more expanded CD8+ clones, which suggests antigenic drive. Shared TCR sequences between patients were less evident than in mice, which may be partly attributable to HLA diversity in the patient population.

Trimming removed 4 bases from V and 0 bases from J; the gene matches leave 3 bases unexplained. CDR1 KGHSH and CDR2 LQKENI are derived from the germline V gene. The CDR3 spans 15 residues, from the cysteine through the phenylalanine. The CDR3 DNA has 45 bases and is translated from base 1. Sample time point, as interpreted from the label and publication: baseline before oral tofacitinib. Peripheral blood and lesional scalp punch biopsies were obtained from patients with alopecia areata. PBMCs were isolated by density centrifugation and stained for CD3, CD4 and CD8, and CD4+ and CD8+ T cells were sorted on a FACSAria. There are a few counts of this clone. Its specific antigen is unknown. Base qualities are not provided; no much larger clone lies one nucleotide away. Library preparation used the immunoSEQ multiplex PCR assay. For TCR sequencing, RNA was extracted from every sample and reverse transcribed into cDNA to serve as template. SuperScript III was used for first-strand cDNA synthesis, primed with a 2:1 mix of oligo-dT and random hexamers. A synthetic immune receptor repertoire was used to assess amplification bias, and residual bias was removed computationally. On the study's bioinformatics: Raw reads were preprocessed to remove errors, and CDR3 was defined according to IMGT conventions as the region from the conserved cysteine to phenylalanine. Clonality was computed by normalizing Shannon entropy by log2 of the number of productive unique TCRs and subtracting the result from 1. CD4 or CD8 identity of scalp clones was inferred by cross-referencing scalp TCRbeta sequences with sorted blood CD4 and CD8 repertoires. Not all clones reach the TCRdb copy of this immuneACCESS table, which keeps in-frame sequences only. Checked studies attribute under half of the gap to unresolved V genes and leave the rest unexplained. V and J calls and clone size are given by that table; D and trimming were obtained from the DNA. The sample table holds roughly 130,000 clones, of which around three fifths were seen once. The ten biggest clones cover roughly 4.8% of the sample.

This clonotype was obtained from a human donor with alopecia areata. The chain was built from TRBV18 and TRBJ1-5, and 7 junctional nucleotides match TRBD1. Sample: CD4+ T cells sorted from blood, taken at week 0. For the CDR3, the sequence is CASSLTGLSNQPQHF. The bases are TGTGCCAGCTCACTGACAGGGCTTAGCAATCAGCCCCAGCATTTT. Outside the CDR3, residues come from the reference TRBV18 and TRBJ1-5 proteins, so the full variable domain is: NAGVMQNPRHLVRRRGQEARLRCSPMKGHSHVYWYRQLPEEGLKFMVYLQKENIIDESGMPKERFSAEFPKEGPSILRIQQVVRGDSAAYFCASSLTGLSNQPQHFGDGTRLSIL.